This passage covers 26 T cell receptor beta chains from one sample sequenced in a study of blood T cell repertoires in COVID-19. The data were produced by immunoSEQ multiplex PCR, yet TCRdb's version contains in-frame clones alone and is incomplete. Of 65,000 to 75,000 clones detected, 90% appear once; the ten largest clones hold 1.5%. Sequenced input: peripheral blood. These receptor sequences come from a man aged 50 to 59 with acute or convalescent COVID-19.

V gene TRBV28 combines with J gene TRBJ1-4, with D uncertain. V was cut by 0 bases and J by 0 bases, with 14 bases left in between. The CDR3 length is 18 residues. Germline V CDR1 and CDR2: MDHEN, SYDVKM. CDR3 amino acids: CASSLWEGSGATNEKLFF. The DNA for the CDR3 is TGTGCCAGCAGTTTATGGGAGGGCTCGGGCGCAACTAATGAAAAACTGTTTTTT.

This chain joins TRBV27 and TRBJ1-5; 9 bases match TRBD1. V dropped 5 bases and J dropped 5; count of bases not matched to a gene: 4. The CDR3 length is 14 residues. Germline V gene lookup returns CDR1 MNHEY and CDR2 SMNVEV (reference sequence). As DNA, the CDR3 is TGTGCCAGCAGTATTGGGACAGGGTATCAGCCCCAGCATTTT. This gives the protein CASSIGTGYQPQHF.

The chain has TRBV19 and TRBJ2-1; TRBD2 aligns across 12 bases. Germline V gives CDR1 LNHDA, CDR2 SQIVND (reference sequence). Trimming at V came to 5 bases and at J to 0 bases, leaving 14 bases not matched to a gene. This CDR3 has 20 amino acids. The CDR3 DNA follows: TGTGCCAGTAGTCTCCCACCGGGACTAGCGGGTACGAGCTCCTACAATGAGCAGTTCTTC. It translates to CASSLPPGLAGTSSYNEQFF.

In this sample, this clone turned up a few times. The chain links TRBV28 to TRBJ1-5, with 8 nucleotides matching TRBD1. Germline V CDR1 and CDR2: MDHEN, SYDVKM. V gave up 5 bases and J gave up 6 bases; unmatched junction bases: 6. The CDR3 spans 14 residues. The CDR3 bases are TGTGCCAGCAGTCCCATTGGGACAGGTCAGCCCCAGCATTTT. It yields the protein CASSPIGTGQPQHF.

The chain is built from TRBV10-3 and TRBJ2-7; D might be TRBD1 (5 bases). This CDR3 is 14 amino acids long. V lost 4 bases and J 0 bases, leaving 10 bases between the germline ends. Germline V gene lookup returns CDR1 ENHRY and CDR2 SYGVKD. The CDR3 spells CAISGTPSSYEQYF. CDR3 nucleotides: TGTGCCATCAGTGGGACACCGAGCTCCTACGAGCAGTACTTC.

V and J are TRBV3-1 (or the pseudogene TRBV3-2) and TRBJ2-3, with D possibly matching TRBD2 (6 bases). From germline, CDR1 is LGHDT and CDR2 YNNKEL (reference sequence). The CDR3 has 15 amino acids. Trimming removed 6 bases from V and 2 bases from J, with 15 bases in between. Here the CDR3 DNA reads TGTGCCAGCAGTCCCGGGACTCTGATCACAGATACGCAGTATTTT. Translated, it gives CASSPGTLITDTQYF.

The gene calls are TRBV10-3 and TRBJ1-2; D is possibly TRBD1 (6 bases). This CDR3 spans 15 amino acids. Per germline, CDR1 ENHRY and CDR2 SYGVKD. V shed 0 bases and J shed 4 bases, with 12 bases lying between them. The CDR3 region has the DNA TGTGCCATCAGTGAGTCCCGGACAGACGTCTATGGCTACACCTTC. It translates to CAISESRTDVYGYTF.

This chain links TRBV15 with TRBJ1-5; D is uncertain. In germline, CDR1 is LNHNV, CDR2 YYDKDF (reference sequence). The CDR3 has 17 amino acids. Trimming pared 1 base from V and 3 bases from J, leaving 16 bases between. CDR3 nucleotide sequence: TGTGCCACCAGCAGAGGCGGGCAGGCGGGGATCAATCAGCCCCAGCATTTT. Protein sequence: CATSRGGQAGINQPQHF.

The V call is TRBV11-2, the J call TRBJ2-3; no clear D. The CDR3 extends over 18 amino acids. V was cut by 4 bases and J by 0 bases, with 20 bases left in between. The germline V gene has CDR1 SGHAT and CDR2 FQNNGV. DNA for the CDR3: TGTGCCAGCAGCTCCGGCGTGCGGCGATATACTAGCACAGATACGCAGTATTTT. Its protein is CASSSGVRRYTSTDTQYF.

J is TRBJ2-7 and V is TRBV19, with 7 bases matching TRBD2. Germline lookup yields CDR1 LNHDA and CDR2 SQIVND (reference sequence). This CDR3 comprises 14 residues. The V gene end was trimmed by 6 bases and the J gene end by 2 bases; junction bases not matched to a gene: 7. CDR3 coding DNA: TGTGCCAGTAGCCCGGGACTATCCCCCTACGAGCAGTACTTC. Translating gives CASSPGLSPYEQYF.

The chain couples TRBV19 to TRBJ1-2; 8 nucleotides line up with TRBD1. Germline loops: CDR1 LNHDA, CDR2 SQIVND (reference sequence). The CDR3 contains 13 residues. Germline trimming cut 4 bases from V and 3 bases from J; bases unmatched to any gene: 1. The CDR3 reads CASSTTGDYGYTF. DNA of the CDR3: TGTGCCAGTAGTACGACAGGGGACTATGGCTACACCTTC.

This clone has just a few counts. The V and J genes are TRBV6-6 and TRBJ2-5, with 10 bases lining up with TRBD2. The length of the CDR3 is 16 residues. Germline lookup yields CDR1 MNHNY and CDR2 SVGAGI (reference sequence). Losses at the gene ends were 4 bases for V and 4 bases for J; bases not matched to a gene: 9. Here the CDR3 DNA reads TGTGCCAGCAGTTTCCGACTAGCGGGTACGGCAGAGACCCAGTACTTC. It encodes CASSFRLAGTAETQYF.

The V call is TRBV7-6, the J call TRBJ1-2; no firm D call. CDR1 SGHVS and CDR2 FNYEAQ come from the germline V gene. V was clipped by 5 bases and J by 4 bases, with 17 bases between them. The CDR3 is 15 amino acids. CDR3 sequence (DNA): TGTGCCAGCAGCCCCCGAGGATCGGGAATCTATGGCTACACCTTC. It encodes CASSPRGSGIYGYTF.

The sample holds one count of this clone. CDR3: CASSLGQSNQPQHF. As DNA, the CDR3 is TGCGCCAGCAGCTTGGGACAAAGCAATCAGCCCCAGCATTTT. The J gene is TRBJ1-5, the V gene TRBV5-1; D not certain. This CDR3 has 14 residues. Trimming took 0 bases from V and 1 from J, leaving 5 bases between them. Germline CDR1 and CDR2: SGHRS and YFSETQ.

CDR3 loop: CASSTDRASSYNEQFF. For the CDR3, the DNA is TGTGCCAGTAGTACCGACAGGGCGAGCTCCTACAATGAGCAGTTCTTC. The chain is built from TRBV19 and TRBJ2-1; TRBD1 matches 7 bases. CDR1 and CDR2 (germline): LNHDA, SQIVND (reference sequence). J was trimmed by 0 bases and V by 4 bases; bases with no gene match: 6. CDR3 size: 16 residues. Full variable domain (missing parts from reference TRBV19 and TRBJ2-1): DGGITQSPKYLFRKEGQNVTLSCEQNLNHDAMYWYRQDPGQGLRLIYYSQIVNDFQKGDIAEGYSVSREKKESFPLTVTSAQKNPTAFYLCASSTDRASSYNEQFFGPGTRLTVL.

This chain uses TRBV6-5 with TRBJ1-6; a weak D match, TRBD1 (6 bases). V lost 4 bases, J lost 6 bases, and 10 bases lay in between. The CDR3 loop spans 14 amino acids. Germline-derived CDR1 and CDR2 are MNHEY and SVGAGI. The CDR3, as DNA: TGTGCCAGCAGTTCCGACAGGAGTAATTCACCCCTCCACTTT. Translating it yields CASSSDRSNSPLHF.

This rearrangement joins TRBV6-2 or TRBV6-3 to TRBJ1-2; the D is unclear. The CDR3 length is 15 residues. Trimming pared 1 base from V and 1 base from J, leaving 10 bases between. Germline values: CDR1 MNHEY, CDR2 SVGEGT. The CDR3 coding sequence is TGTGCCAGCAGTTACTTTTCACGGGATAACTATGGCTACACCTTC. This sequence encodes CASSYFSRDNYGYTF.

The V and J genes are TRBV7-6 and TRBJ1-3; D perhaps matches TRBD1 (5 bases). V gave up 1 base and J gave up 0 bases, with 10 bases separating them. CDR3 length: 16 residues. The V gene's germline CDR1 is SGHVS and CDR2 FNYEAQ. The CDR3 sequence: CASSLDRGPSGNTIYF. The DNA for the CDR3 is TGTGCCAGCAGCTTAGATAGGGGCCCCTCTGGAAACACCATATATTTT.

The chain employs TRBV16 and TRBJ1-1; D is ambiguous. This CDR3 is built from 14 residues. CDR1 and CDR2 from the germline V gene are KGHSY and FQNENV. V was pared by 1 base and J by 1 base, with 7 bases between. CDR3 DNA sequence: TGTGCCAGCAGCCAATTGGCGGGGAACACTGAAGCTTTCTTT. Amino acids: CASSQLAGNTEAFF.

This clone was seen a single time. V gene TRBV28 combines with J gene TRBJ2-2, with D perhaps TRBD2 (5 bases). The CDR3 spans 15 residues. Trimming removed 6 bases at V and 0 bases at J, with 11 bases between. Germline V gives CDR1 MDHEN, CDR2 SYDVKM. This CDR3 reads CASRPSTANTGELFF. CDR3 in DNA: TGTGCCAGCAGACCTAGCACCGCGAACACCGGGGAGCTGTTTTTT. The variable domain in full, with the rest retrieved from reference TRBV28 and TRBJ2-2, is DVKVTQSSRYLVKRTGEKVFLECVQDMDHENMFWYRQDPGLGLRLIYFSYDVKMKEKGDIPEGYSVSREKKERFSLILESASTNQTSMYLCASRPSTANTGELFFGEGSRLTVL.

The chain uses TRBV7-2 and TRBJ1-2, with D hard to call. CDR3 length: 15 residues. The V gene lost 1 base and the J gene lost 2 bases, with 11 bases spanning the gap. CDR1 is SGHTA and CDR2 is FQGNSA in the germline V gene. The CDR3 loop is CASSLVNRLNYGYTF. DNA for the CDR3: TGTGCCAGCAGCTTAGTTAACCGGTTAAACTATGGCTACACCTTC.

V gene TRBV5-1 combines with J gene TRBJ1-4, with TRBD1 matching over 7 bases. CDR3 length: 14 residues. With V trimmed by 0 bases and J by 7 bases, 3 bases remained unmatched. Germline lookup yields CDR1 SGHRS and CDR2 YFSETQ. Here the CDR3 reads CASSLGTGAEKLFF. The CDR3 DNA reads TGCGCCAGCAGCTTGGGAACAGGGGCTGAAAAACTGTTTTTT. Together with reference TRBV5-1 and TRBJ1-4, the CDR3 gives the full variable domain: KAGVTQTPRYLIKTRGQQVTLSCSPISGHRSVSWYQQTPGQGLQFLFEYFSETQRNKGNFPGRFSGRQFSNSRSEMNVSTLELGDSALYLCASSLGTGAEKLFFGSGTQLSVL.

The rearrangement uses TRBV5-1 and TRBJ2-3; 10 nucleotides match TRBD2. CDR1 is SGHRS and CDR2 is YFSETQ in the germline V gene. The CDR3 contains 15 residues. J was trimmed by 3 bases and V by 4 bases; bases with no gene match: 5. The CDR3 DNA follows: TGCGCCAGCAGCAGCAGCGGGGGGGATACAGATACGCAGTATTTT. Translation: CASSSSGGDTDTQYF.

The chain uses TRBV11-2 and TRBJ2-5; 7 bases agree with TRBD2. The germline V gene encodes CDR1 SGHAT and CDR2 FQNNGV. Unmatched junction bases numbered 8, after V lost 2 bases and J lost 5 bases. CDR3 length: 15 amino acids. The CDR3, as DNA: TGTGCCAGCAGCTTAATTAGGACTAGTAGCGAGACCCAGTACTTC. This encodes CASSLIRTSSETQYF.

The chain uses TRBV6-6 and TRBJ1-5, with 7 bases matching TRBD1. Germline CDR1 and CDR2: MNHNY and SVGAGI (reference sequence). After removal of 4 bases from V and 3 bases from J, the junction contained 6 bases not matched to a gene. This CDR3 has 15 residues. The DNA of the CDR3 is TGTGCCAGCAGTTTCCCGGACAGGACCAATCAGCCCCAGCATTTT. Protein: CASSFPDRTNQPQHF.

The chain is built from TRBV19 and TRBJ1-6, with a tentative D call TRBD1 (6 bases). V lost 2 bases, J lost 7 bases, and 12 bases lay in between. This CDR3 has 15 amino acids. Germline V CDR1 and CDR2: LNHDA, SQIVND (reference sequence). The CDR3 DNA sequence: TGTGCCAGTAGTATAAGTGCAGGGGTAAATTCACCCCTCCACTTT. This sequence encodes CASSISAGVNSPLHF.